The 22 T cell receptor beta chains below come from one sample, sequenced in a study of blood T cell repertoires in COVID-19. Clones were read by immunoSEQ multiplex PCR, and TCRdb kept only the in-frame ones, dropping some. The data contain 300,000 to 350,000 clones, about nine tenths of them singletons. Sequencing was performed on peripheral blood. Source of these receptors: a man aged 30 to 39 with COVID-19, enrolled during active disease.

This clone occurred a few times. The rearrangement uses TRBV5-4 and TRBJ1-2, with D unclear. CDR1 and CDR2 from the germline V gene are SGHNT and YYREEE (reference sequence). This CDR3 comprises 13 residues. Trimming stripped 0 bases from V and 3 bases from J, with 6 bases between. CDR3: CASSLGGDYGYTF. CDR3 bases: TGTGCCAGCAGCTTGGGCGGCGACTATGGCTACACCTTC.

The chain links TRBV28 to TRBJ2-7; 13 positions agree with TRBD2. Trimming took 2 bases from V and 3 from J; bases not matched to a gene: 4. The CDR3 length is 16 residues. CDR1 is MDHEN and CDR2 is SYDVKM in the germline V gene. The CDR3 DNA reads as TGTGCCAGCAGTTTACGTGGACTAGCGGGAGACTACGAGCAGTACTTC. Translating gives CASSLRGLAGDYEQYF.

The CDR3 loop is CASSRATGPNTGELFF. The CDR3 DNA is TGCGCCAGCAGCCGAGCGACAGGGCCGAACACCGGGGAGCTGTTTTTT. The chain is built from TRBV5-1 and TRBJ2-2; 7 positions agree with TRBD1. Trimming cost V 4 bases and J 0 bases; bases outside gene matches: 6. This CDR3 spans 16 amino acids. Looked up from germline, CDR1 is SGHRS and CDR2 is YFSETQ.

V and J are TRBV6-1 and TRBJ2-1; D possibly corresponds to TRBD2 (6 bases). Trimming took off 8 bases at V and 4 bases at J, with 6 bases between the two ends. The CDR3 spans 11 residues. Germline CDR1 reads MNHNS; CDR2 reads SASEGT. CDR3 sequence reads: CASRGYNEQFF. The CDR3 DNA reads TGTGCCAGCCGGGGGTACAATGAGCAGTTCTTC.

This clone has only one observation. V usage is TRBV7-2 and J usage is TRBJ2-7, with D unresolved. Between the trimmed V and J ends, which lost 5 bases and 6 bases, there was a span of 11 bases. The CDR3 is 12 amino acids. Looked up from germline, CDR1 is SGHTA and CDR2 is FQGNSA. The CDR3 is CASSARGPEQYF. In nucleotides, the CDR3 is TGTGCCAGCAGCGCCCGAGGCCCCGAGCAGTACTTC.

This clone was recorded a few times. The V and J genes are TRBV27 and TRBJ1-3, with 8 bases that match TRBD1. J was trimmed by 0 bases and V by 0 bases; bases with no gene match: 1. CDR3 length: 16 residues. Germline values: CDR1 MNHEY, CDR2 SMNVEV (reference sequence). Here the CDR3 DNA reads TGTGCCAGCAGTTTATCCAGGGGGCTCTCTGGAAACACCATATATTTT. Residues: CASSLSRGLSGNTIYF.

V and J are TRBV4-3 and TRBJ2-3; 7 bases map to TRBD2. V lost 3 bases, J lost 6 bases, and 12 bases stayed unmatched. The CDR3 runs 16 residues. Germline V gene sequence: CDR1 LGHNA, CDR2 YSLEER. Here the CDR3 DNA reads TGCGCCAGCAGCCACGGCGGGGGACTGGTGGCTGATACGCAGTATTTT. Its translation: CASSHGGGLVADTQYF.

In DNA, the CDR3 is TGTGCCAGCAGCTTGGACAGGGGGGGAAGTGAGACCCAGTACTTC. This gives the protein CASSLDRGGSETQYF. The chain links TRBV5-8 to TRBJ2-5, with D possibly matching TRBD1 (8 bases). Trimming took off 0 bases at V and 5 bases at J, with 14 bases between the two ends. The CDR3 runs to 15 residues. Germline V gene lookup returns CDR1 SGHTS and CDR2 YDEGEE.

The chain is built from TRBV19 and TRBJ2-1; 11 bases map to TRBD2. The CDR3 totals 15 residues. The J segment lost 9 bases and the V segment lost 7 bases, leaving 11 bases of the junction unmatched. Germline-derived CDR1 and CDR2 are LNHDA and SQIVND (reference sequence). The chain's CDR3 is CASMLAGGPVGEQFF. The CDR3 bases are TGTGCCAGTATGTTAGCGGGAGGGCCGGTTGGTGAGCAGTTCTTC.

The rearrangement uses TRBV6-5 and TRBJ2-5; 8 positions match TRBD1. Germline-derived CDR1 and CDR2 are MNHEY and SVGAGI. CDR3 length: 14 amino acids. The V segment lost 6 bases and the J segment 5 bases; nucleotides outside the gene matches: 8. The CDR3 protein is CASRRTGSRETQYF. CDR3 nucleotides: TGTGCCAGCAGGCGGACAGGGTCGAGGGAGACCCAGTACTTC.

This rearrangement joins TRBV6-2 or TRBV6-3 to TRBJ2-1; D possibly corresponds to TRBD2 (5 bases). Germline V gene data show CDR1 as MNHEY and CDR2 as SVGEGT. The V end was cut by 6 bases, the J end by 8 bases, with 11 bases between. The CDR3 covers 12 residues. The CDR3 DNA is TGTGCCAGCAGCCCTAGCCCCCATGAGCAGTTCTTC. Translated, it gives CASSPSPHEQFF.

This chain uses TRBV24-1 with TRBJ2-3; 8 bases line up with TRBD2. The CDR3 is made up of 17 amino acids. Trimming at V came to 4 bases and at J to 4 bases, leaving 12 bases not matched to a gene. Germline CDR1 reads KGHDR; CDR2 reads SFDVKD. The CDR3 sequence: CATSEPPGAGVPDTQYF. In DNA, the CDR3 is TGTGCCACCAGTGAGCCCCCCGGAGCGGGGGTACCAGATACGCAGTATTTT.

The chain carries TRBV2 and TRBJ1-4, with D possibly being TRBD1 (5 bases). Germline V lookup: CDR1 SNHLY, CDR2 FYNNEI. This CDR3 is built from 16 residues. The V end was cut by 2 bases, the J end by 0 bases, with 10 bases between. The CDR3, as DNA: TGTGCCAGCAGTGAATATGGCAGGGCAACTAATGAAAAACTGTTTTTT. This sequence encodes CASSEYGRATNEKLFF.

The V and J genes are TRBV7-2 and TRBJ2-1; no reliable D call. The CDR3 is 15 residues long. The ends were cut back, 0 bases at V and 4 bases at J, with 10 bases in the middle. The germline gives CDR1 SGHTA, CDR2 FQGNSA. Here the CDR3 reads CASSLAPDTYNEQFF. CDR3 nucleotides: TGTGCCAGCAGCTTAGCCCCCGACACATACAATGAGCAGTTCTTC.

The CDR3 region has the DNA TGTGCCAGCAGCACCCCGACAGGCAACTATGGCTACACCTTC. Translated, it gives CASSTPTGNYGYTF. V and J are TRBV7-2 and TRBJ1-2; a possible D gene is TRBD1 (6 bases). V was trimmed by 5 bases and J by 2 bases, leaving 12 bases between them. The CDR3 length is 14 residues. Germline lookup yields CDR1 SGHTA and CDR2 FQGNSA.

The chain carries TRBV6-5 and TRBJ1-2; D perhaps matches TRBD1 (5 bases). This CDR3 has 14 residues. CDR1 and CDR2 (germline): MNHEY, SVGAGI. The ends were cut back, 7 bases at V and 6 bases at J, with 18 bases in the middle. Written as DNA, the CDR3 is TGTGCCAGCACCACAGGAGGGGCGCGGGATGGCTACACCTTC. This codes for CASTTGGARDGYTF.

The chain is built from TRBV4-3 and TRBJ1-3, with a tentative D call TRBD1 (5 bases). V was pared by 0 bases and J by 11 bases, with 17 bases between. The CDR3 sequence is 15 residues long. CDR1 LGHNA and CDR2 YSLEER come from the germline V gene. In DNA, the CDR3 is TGCGCCAGCAGCCAAGAACCCGGCCAGGGAGGGCCCATATATTTT. It translates to CASSQEPGQGGPIYF.

This chain uses TRBV19 with TRBJ2-7; 7 bases map to TRBD1. CDR1 is LNHDA, CDR2 SQIVND, per germline (reference sequence). The trim removed 2 bases at V and 2 bases at J, leaving 6 bases unmatched. CDR3 length: 15 residues. CDR3 loop: CASSIQYRGTYEQYF. CDR3 nucleotides: TGTGCCAGTAGTATACAGTACAGGGGCACCTACGAGCAGTACTTC.

The rearrangement links TRBV5-1 to TRBJ2-4; 8 nucleotides line up with TRBD1. J lost 2 bases, V lost 4 bases, and 14 bases had no gene match. The CDR3 loop spans 18 amino acids. The germline V gene has CDR1 SGHRS and CDR2 YFSETQ. CDR3 DNA sequence: TGCGCCAGCAGCCCGGACAGGGACAGTTCACTGACCAAAAACATTCAGTACTTC. This codes for CASSPDRDSSLTKNIQYF.

The chain has TRBV27 and TRBJ2-1; 11 nucleotides match TRBD2. Trimming at V came to 7 bases and at J to 7 bases, leaving 3 bases not matched to a gene. Germline CDR1 MNHEY, CDR2 SMNVEV (reference sequence). This CDR3 comprises 13 residues. CDR3: CASKWTSGNEQFF. The CDR3 bases are TGTGCCAGCAAGTGGACTAGCGGGAATGAGCAGTTCTTC.

This sequence joins TRBV3-1 (or the pseudogene TRBV3-2) and TRBJ1-2; D is unclear. V lost 0 bases to trimming and J lost 3 bases, with 14 bases between them. Germline CDR1 is LGHDT and CDR2 is YNNKEL (reference sequence). This CDR3 comprises 16 residues. CDR3 in DNA: TGTGCCAGCAGCCAAGATCTGACGGAGGGTTACTATGGCTACACCTTC. This sequence encodes CASSQDLTEGYYGYTF.

J is TRBJ2-7 and V is TRBV6-6, with D perhaps TRBD1 (6 bases). The CDR3 runs 14 residues. Germline loops: CDR1 MNHNY, CDR2 SVGAGI (reference sequence). The germline V and J ends were trimmed by 7 bases and 0 bases, with 13 bases remaining between them. CDR3 DNA: TGTGCCAGCATTAACCGGGACACCTCCTACGAGCAGTACTTC. Protein product: CASINRDTSYEQYF.